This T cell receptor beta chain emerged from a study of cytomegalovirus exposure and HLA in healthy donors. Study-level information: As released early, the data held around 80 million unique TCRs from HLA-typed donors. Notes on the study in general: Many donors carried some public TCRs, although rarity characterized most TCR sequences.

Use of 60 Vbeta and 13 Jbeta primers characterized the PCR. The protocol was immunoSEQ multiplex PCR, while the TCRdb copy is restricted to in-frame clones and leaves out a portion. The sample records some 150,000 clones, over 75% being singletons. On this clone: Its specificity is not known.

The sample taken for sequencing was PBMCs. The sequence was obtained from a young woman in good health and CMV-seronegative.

The CDR3, as DNA: TGTGCCAGCAGCTTAAGCTCCTACTATGGCTACACCTTC. Translation gives CASSLSSYYGYTF. The chain is built from TRBV7-8 and TRBJ1-2; D unclear. CDR3 length: 13 amino acids. CDR1 is SGHVS and CDR2 is FQNEAQ in the germline V gene. Trimming took off 2 bases at V and 3 bases at J, with 7 bases between the two ends.